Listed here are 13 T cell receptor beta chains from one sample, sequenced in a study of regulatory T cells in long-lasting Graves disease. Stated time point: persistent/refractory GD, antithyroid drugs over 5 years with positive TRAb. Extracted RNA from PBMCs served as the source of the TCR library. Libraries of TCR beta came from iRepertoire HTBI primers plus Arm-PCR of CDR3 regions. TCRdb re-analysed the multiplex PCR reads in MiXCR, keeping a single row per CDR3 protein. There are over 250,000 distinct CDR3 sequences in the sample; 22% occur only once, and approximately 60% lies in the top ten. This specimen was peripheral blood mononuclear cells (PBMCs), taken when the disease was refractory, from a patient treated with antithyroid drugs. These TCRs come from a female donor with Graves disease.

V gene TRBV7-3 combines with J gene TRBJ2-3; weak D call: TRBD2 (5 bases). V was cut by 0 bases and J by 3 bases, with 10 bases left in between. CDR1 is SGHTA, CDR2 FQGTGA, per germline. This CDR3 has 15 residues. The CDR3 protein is CASSLTPSLTDTQYF. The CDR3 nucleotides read TGTGCCAGCAGCTTAACACCTAGCCTGACAGATACGCAGTATTTT. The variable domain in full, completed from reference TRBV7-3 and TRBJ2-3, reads GAGVSQTPSNKVTEKGKYVELRCDPISGHTALYWYRQSLGQGPEFLIYFQGTGAADDSGLPNDRFFAVRPEGSVSTLKIQRTERGDSAVYLCASSLTPSLTDTQYFGPGTRLTVL.

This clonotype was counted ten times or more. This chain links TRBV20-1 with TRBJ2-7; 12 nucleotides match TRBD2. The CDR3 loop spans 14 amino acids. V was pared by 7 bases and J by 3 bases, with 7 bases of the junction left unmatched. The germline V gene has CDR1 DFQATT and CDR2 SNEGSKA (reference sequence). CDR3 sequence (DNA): TGCAGTGAACTATCGGGACTAGCGGGCTACGAGCAGTACTTC. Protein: CSELSGLAGYEQYF.

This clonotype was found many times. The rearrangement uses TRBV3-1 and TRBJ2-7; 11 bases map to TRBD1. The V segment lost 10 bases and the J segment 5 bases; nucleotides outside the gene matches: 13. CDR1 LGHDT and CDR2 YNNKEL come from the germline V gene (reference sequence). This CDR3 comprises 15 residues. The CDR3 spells CATSNRDRGENEQYF. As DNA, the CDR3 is TGTGCCACCTCAAACCGGGACAGGGGGGAGAACGAGCAGTACTTC.

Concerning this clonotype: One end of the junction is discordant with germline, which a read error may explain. In nucleotides, the CDR3 is TGTGCCATCAGTGAGAGAGCGGGGGAATATGGCTATGGCTACGCCTTC. It specifies CAISERAGEYGYGYAF. The rearrangement joins TRBV10-3 to TRBJ1-2; D is perhaps TRBD1 (5 bases). This CDR3 region has 16 residues. Germline V gene lookup returns CDR1 ENHRY and CDR2 SYGVKD.

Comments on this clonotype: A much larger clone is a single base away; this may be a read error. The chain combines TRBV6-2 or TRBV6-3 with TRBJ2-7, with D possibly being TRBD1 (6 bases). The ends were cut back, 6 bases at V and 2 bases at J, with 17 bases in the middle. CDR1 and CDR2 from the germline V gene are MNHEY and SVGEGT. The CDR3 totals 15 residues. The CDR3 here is CASRATETGTYEQYF. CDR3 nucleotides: TGTGCCAGCAGAGCCACCGAGACAGGAACCTACGAGCAGTACTTC.

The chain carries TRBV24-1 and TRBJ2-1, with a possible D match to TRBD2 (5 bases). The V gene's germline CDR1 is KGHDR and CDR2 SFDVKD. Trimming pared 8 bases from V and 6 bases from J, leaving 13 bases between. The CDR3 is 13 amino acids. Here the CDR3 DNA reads TGTGCCACCACAGCGGACCAGAGCAATGAGCAGTTCTTC. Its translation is CATTADQSNEQFF.

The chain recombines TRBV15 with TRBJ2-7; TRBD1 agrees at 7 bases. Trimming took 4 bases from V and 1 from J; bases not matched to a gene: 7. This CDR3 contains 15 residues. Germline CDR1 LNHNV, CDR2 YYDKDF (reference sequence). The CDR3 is CATSTKTGWSYEQYF. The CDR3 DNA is TGTGCCACCAGCACCAAGACAGGGTGGTCCTACGAGCAGTACTTC.

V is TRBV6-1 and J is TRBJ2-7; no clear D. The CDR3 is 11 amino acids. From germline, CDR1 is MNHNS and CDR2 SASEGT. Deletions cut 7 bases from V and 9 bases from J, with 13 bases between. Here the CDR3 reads CASIPKPRQYF. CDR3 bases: TGTGCCAGCATCCCGAAGCCCCGGCAGTACTTC.

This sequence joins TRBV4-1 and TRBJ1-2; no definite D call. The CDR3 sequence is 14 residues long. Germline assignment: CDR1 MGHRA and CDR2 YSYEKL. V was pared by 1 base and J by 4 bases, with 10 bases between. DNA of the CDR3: TGCGCCAGCAGCCAAGCCGTGGTTCTCTATGGCTACACCTTC. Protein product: CASSQAVVLYGYTF.

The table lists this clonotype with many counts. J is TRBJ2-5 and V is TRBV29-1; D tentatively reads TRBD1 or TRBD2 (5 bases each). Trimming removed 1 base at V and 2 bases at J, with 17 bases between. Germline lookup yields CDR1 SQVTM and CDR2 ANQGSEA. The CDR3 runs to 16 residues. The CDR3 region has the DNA TGCAGCGTTGAAGCCGGGACGGAAAGAATTCAAGAGACCCAGTACTTC. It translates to CSVEAGTERIQETQYF.

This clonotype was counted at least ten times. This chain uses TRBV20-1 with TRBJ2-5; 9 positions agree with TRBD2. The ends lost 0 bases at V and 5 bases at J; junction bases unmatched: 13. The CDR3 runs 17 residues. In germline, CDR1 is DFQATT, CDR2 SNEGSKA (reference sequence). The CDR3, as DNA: TGCAGTGCTAGAGACCCCAACCTAGCGGGATACGGGGAGACCCAGTACTTC. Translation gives CSARDPNLAGYGETQYF.

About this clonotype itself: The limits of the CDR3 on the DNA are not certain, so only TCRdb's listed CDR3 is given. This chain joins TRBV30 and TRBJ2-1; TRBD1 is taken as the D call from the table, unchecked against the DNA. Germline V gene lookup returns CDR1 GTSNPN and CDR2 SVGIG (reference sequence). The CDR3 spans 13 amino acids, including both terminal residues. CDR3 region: CAWSVGQGNEQLF.

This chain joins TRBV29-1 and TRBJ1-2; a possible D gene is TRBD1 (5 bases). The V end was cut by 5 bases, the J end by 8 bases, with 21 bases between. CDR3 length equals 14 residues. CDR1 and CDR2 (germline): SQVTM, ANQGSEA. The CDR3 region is CSVITPGTKNGYTF. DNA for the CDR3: TGCAGCGTTATAACCCCGGGGACCAAGAACGGCTACACCTTC.